This T cell receptor beta chain originates from a study of blood T cell repertoires in COVID-19. Study-level background: Samples representing acute and convalescent COVID-19 were sourced from the United States, Italy and Spain. In each case, the material was cDNA or gDNA derived from T cells, B-cell-depleted T cells, or PBMCs.

Germline CDR1 reads MNHEY; CDR2 reads SVGEGT. The CDR3 totals 15 residues. The V end was cut by 2 bases, the J end by 2 bases, with 11 bases between. Sequenced by immunoSEQ multiplex PCR; TCRdb stores in-frame clones only, minus some. The data show approximately 460,000 clones, with roughly 89% seen just once and over 0.7% held by the top ten. This clone was seen only once. Those enrolled in Seattle joined during active infection and were followed longitudinally afterward. Sequenced material: peripheral blood. This clonotype was sampled from a man between 18 and 29 years old with COVID-19, enrolled during active disease. The J gene is TRBJ2-3, the V gene TRBV6-2 or TRBV6-3; TRBD2 might be the D (6 bases). CDR3 region: CASSYRSGFTDTQYF. CDR3 bases: TGTGCCAGCAGTTACCGAAGCGGGTTCACAGATACGCAGTATTTT.